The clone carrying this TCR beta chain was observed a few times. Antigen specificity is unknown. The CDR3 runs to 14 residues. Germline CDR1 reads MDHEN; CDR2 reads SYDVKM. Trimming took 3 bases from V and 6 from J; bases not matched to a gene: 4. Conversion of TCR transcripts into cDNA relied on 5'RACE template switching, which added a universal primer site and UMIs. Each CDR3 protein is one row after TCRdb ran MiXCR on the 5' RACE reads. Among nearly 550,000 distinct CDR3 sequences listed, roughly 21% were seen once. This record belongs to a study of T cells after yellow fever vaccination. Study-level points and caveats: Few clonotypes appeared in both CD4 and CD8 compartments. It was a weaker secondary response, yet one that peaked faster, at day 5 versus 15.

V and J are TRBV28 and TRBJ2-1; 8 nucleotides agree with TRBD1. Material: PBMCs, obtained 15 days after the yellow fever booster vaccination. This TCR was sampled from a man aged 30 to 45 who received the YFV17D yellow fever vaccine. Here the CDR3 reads CASSLYRGTNEQFF. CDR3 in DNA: TGTGCCAGCAGTTTGTACAGGGGGACCAATGAGCAGTTCTTC.